This T cell receptor beta chain was recovered during a study of T cell changes during pregnancy in multiple sclerosis. The protocol was immunoSEQ multiplex PCR, while the TCRdb copy is restricted to in-frame clones and leaves out a portion. The sample yields approximately 53,000 clones, almost 95% seen once. The origin of this receptor is a female donor with multiple sclerosis, enrolled in a pregnancy study. The sequences come from CD4+ T cells from peripheral blood mononuclear cells, collected in the third trimester of pregnancy.

This chain's CDR3 is CASSIQGMNTEAFF. DNA for the CDR3: TGTGCCAGCAGCATACAGGGGATGAACACTGAAGCTTTCTTT. The V gene is TRBV9, the J gene TRBJ1-1; 7 bases fit TRBD1. The CDR3 totals 14 residues. The trim removed 4 bases at V and 0 bases at J, leaving 3 bases unmatched. In germline, CDR1 is SGDLS, CDR2 YYNGEE.